Listed here are 12 T cell receptor beta chains from one sample, sequenced in a study of human T cells and chemical hapten exposure. Time point denoted: patch test 1, 2 weeks after DPC sensitization. Documented treatment: therapeutic diphenylcyclopropenone sensitization with weekly scalp DPC. TCRdb itself ran the RACE reads through MiXCR, one entry per CDR3 protein. The sample has around 380,000 distinct CDR3 sequences, roughly 4.8% seen once. The sample in question was whole blood, obtained in connection with sensitization to the hapten diphenylcyclopropenone (DPC). The source of these receptors is a woman aged 50 to 65 with alopecia areata. Some clones in this sample may be carry-over from other donors' samples.

This clonotype was found many times. The rearrangement links TRBV3-1 to TRBJ2-3, with 7 bases that match TRBD1. The CDR3 length is 16 residues. Unmatched junction bases numbered 10, after V lost 6 bases and J lost 1 base. Germline V lookup: CDR1 LGHDT, CDR2 YNNKEL (reference sequence). The CDR3, as DNA: TGTGCCAGCAGGGAGATCAGGGGGATGGGCACAGATACGCAGTATTTT. Translation: CASREIRGMGTDTQYF.

Ten or more counts support this clonotype. The CDR3 is CASSQEGRAAGYTF. The CDR3 region has the DNA TGTGCCAGCAGCCAAGAGGGGAGGGCAGCTGGCTACACCTTC. The chain has TRBV3-1 and TRBJ1-2; unclear D gene. V was trimmed by 0 bases and J by 7 bases, leaving 12 bases between them. The CDR3 consists of 14 residues. Germline CDR1 reads LGHDT; CDR2 reads YNNKEL (reference sequence).

This clonotype was recorded a few times. The chain carries TRBV5-1 and TRBJ1-3, with D maybe TRBD1 (6 bases). This CDR3 has 19 amino acids. V lost 3 bases to trimming and J lost 7 bases, with 29 bases between them. The germline V gene has CDR1 SGHRS and CDR2 YFSETQ. The CDR3 reads CASSWSPGTSGGNRNTIYF. CDR3 nucleotide sequence: TGCGCCAGCAGCTGGAGTCCCGGGACATCGGGGGGCAACAGGAACACCATATATTTT.

This clonotype has ten or more counts. The rearrangement joins TRBV7-2 to TRBJ2-7, with 8 bases aligning to TRBD2. The CDR3 has 17 amino acids. With 4 bases clipped from V and 4 bases from J, the junction kept 15 bases outside the gene matches. Germline V gene data show CDR1 as SGHTA and CDR2 as FQGNSA. The CDR3 nucleotides are TGTGCCAGCAGCTCAAGGATGTCGGCGGGAGGACTATACGAGCAGTACTTC. Translating it yields CASSSRMSAGGLYEQYF.

As regards this clonotype: This may arise from a read error, as a much more abundant clone is one base away. V is TRBV15 and J is TRBJ1-5; perhaps TRBD1 as D (6 bases). Germline V gene sequence: CDR1 LNHNV, CDR2 YYDKDF (reference sequence). The CDR3 is 15 amino acids. This chain's CDR3 is CATSRDGGLNRPQHF. The CDR3, as DNA: TGTGCCACCAGCAGAGATGGGGGCCTCAATCGGCCCCAGCATTTT. Full variable domain (rest looked up from reference TRBV15 and TRBJ1-5): DAMVIQNPRYQVTQFGKPVTLSCSQTLNHNVMYWYQQKSSQAPKLLFHYYDKDFNNEADTPDNFQSRRPNTSFCFLDIRSPGLGDTAMYLCATSRDGGLNRPQHFGDGTRLSIL.

Comments on this clonotype: A clone one base away is much larger, so this may be a read error. It is likely a read error, because the conserved phenylalanine at the end of the CDR3 is missing. The chain combines TRBV28 with TRBJ2-7; possible D gene TRBD2, 6 bases. The V end lost 5 bases, the J end lost 5 bases, and 13 bases lay between the germline ends. This CDR3 spans 13 amino acids. Germline loops: CDR1 MDHEN, CDR2 SYDVKM. The chain's CDR3 is CASSPVGGNEQYL. The CDR3 region has the DNA TGTGCCAGCAGTCCCGTCGGGGGTAACGAGCAGTACCTC.

Ten or more counts support this clonotype. The rearrangement uses TRBV12-3 or TRBV12-4 and TRBJ2-1, with 8 bases aligning to TRBD2. The V segment lost 10 bases and the J segment 7 bases; nucleotides outside the gene matches: 12. This CDR3 comprises 14 residues. The CDR3 is CAITRTSRLNEQFF. The CDR3, as DNA: TGTGCCATTACACGGACTAGCCGACTTAATGAGCAGTTCTTC.

In this sample, this clonotype turned up many times. The gene calls are TRBV9 and TRBJ1-2; the D gene is possibly TRBD1 (6 bases). The germline V gene encodes CDR1 SGDLS and CDR2 YYNGEE. This CDR3 has 15 residues. The V and J ends lost 7 bases and 8 bases respectively, with 24 bases between them. The chain's CDR3 is CASLPISGRGSGYTF. CDR3 coding DNA: TGTGCCAGCCTACCAATTTCGGGCAGGGGTAGCGGCTACACCTTC.

At least ten counts were recorded for this clonotype. The V gene is TRBV7-2, the J gene TRBJ2-3; D is uncertain. Germline-derived CDR1 and CDR2 are SGHTA and FQGNSA. With 1 base removed from V and 6 bases from J, the gap between germline ends came to 5 bases. CDR3 length: 12 residues. For the CDR3, the DNA is TGTGCCAGCAGCTTAGACGGTGATACGCAGTATTTT. Its protein is CASSLDGDTQYF.

This clonotype came up many times. The chain combines TRBV20-1 with TRBJ2-7; TRBD2 agrees at 9 bases. CDR1 DFQATT and CDR2 SNEGSKA come from the germline V gene (reference sequence). Unmatched junction bases numbered 5, after V lost 0 bases and J lost 2 bases. The CDR3 has 15 residues. The CDR3 loop reads CSARELAGHPYEQYF. The CDR3 nucleotides are TGCAGTGCTAGAGAACTAGCGGGCCACCCCTACGAGCAGTACTTC.

This clonotype was recorded a few times. The J gene is TRBJ2-2, the V gene TRBV5-4; D is unresolved. The CDR3 runs to 15 residues. Per germline, CDR1 SGHNT and CDR2 YYREEE (reference sequence). Between the trimmed V and J ends, which lost 5 bases and 0 bases, there was a span of 11 bases. CDR3 in amino acids: CASRDAGANTGELFF. Written as DNA, the CDR3 is TGTGCCAGCAGGGATGCAGGCGCGAACACCGGGGAGCTGTTTTTT.

This clonotype was found many times. The chain is built from TRBV3-1 and TRBJ2-7; D is perhaps TRBD2 (7 bases). The V gene lost 5 bases and the J gene lost 6 bases, with 17 bases spanning the gap. Per the germline V gene, CDR1 is LGHDT and CDR2 is YNNKEL (reference sequence). The CDR3 extends over 14 amino acids. The CDR3 DNA is TGTGCCAGCAGCTCACAGGGACTACTGGGCGAGCAGTACTTC. Protein sequence: CASSSQGLLGEQYF.